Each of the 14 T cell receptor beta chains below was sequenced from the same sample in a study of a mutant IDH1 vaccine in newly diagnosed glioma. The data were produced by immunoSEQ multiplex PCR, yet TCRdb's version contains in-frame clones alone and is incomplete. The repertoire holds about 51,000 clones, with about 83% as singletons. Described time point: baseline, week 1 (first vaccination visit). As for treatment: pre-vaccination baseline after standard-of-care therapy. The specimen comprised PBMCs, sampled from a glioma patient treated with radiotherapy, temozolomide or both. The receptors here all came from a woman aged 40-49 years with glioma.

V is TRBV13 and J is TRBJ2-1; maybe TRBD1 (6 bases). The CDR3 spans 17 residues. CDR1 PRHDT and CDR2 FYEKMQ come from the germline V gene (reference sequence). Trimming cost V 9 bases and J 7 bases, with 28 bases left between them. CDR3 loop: CASSTETGGSRGNEQFF. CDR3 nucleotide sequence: TGTGCCAGTAGCACAGAGACAGGTGGGTCGAGAGGGAATGAGCAGTTCTTC.

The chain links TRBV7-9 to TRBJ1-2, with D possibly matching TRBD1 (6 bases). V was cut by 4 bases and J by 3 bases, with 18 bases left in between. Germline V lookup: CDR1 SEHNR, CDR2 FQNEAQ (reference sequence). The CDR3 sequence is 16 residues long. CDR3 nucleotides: TGTGCCAGCAGCTACGGTGGGGGGGCTAACGACTATGGCTACACCTTC. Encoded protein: CASSYGGGANDYGYTF.

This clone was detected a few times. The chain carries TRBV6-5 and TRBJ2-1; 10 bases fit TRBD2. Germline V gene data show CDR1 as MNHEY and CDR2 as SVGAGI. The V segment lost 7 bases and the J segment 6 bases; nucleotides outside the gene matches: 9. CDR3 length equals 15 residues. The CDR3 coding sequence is TGTGCCAGCACCCCCCCGGCTAGCGGGGGCAATGAGCAGTTCTTC. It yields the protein CASTPPASGGNEQFF.

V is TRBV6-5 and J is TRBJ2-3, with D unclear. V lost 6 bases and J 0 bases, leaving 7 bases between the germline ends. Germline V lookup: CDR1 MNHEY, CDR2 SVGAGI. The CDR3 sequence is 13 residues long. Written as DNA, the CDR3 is TGTGCCAGCAGGAGCCCCAGCACAGATACGCAGTATTTT. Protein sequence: CASRSPSTDTQYF.

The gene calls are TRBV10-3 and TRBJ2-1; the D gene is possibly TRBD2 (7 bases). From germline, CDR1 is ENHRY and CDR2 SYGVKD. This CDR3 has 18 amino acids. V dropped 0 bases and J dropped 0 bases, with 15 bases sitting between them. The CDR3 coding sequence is TGTGCCATCAGTGAGTCGGGGGGGCGGGCAAGCTCCTACAATGAGCAGTTCTTC. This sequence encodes CAISESGGRASSYNEQFF.

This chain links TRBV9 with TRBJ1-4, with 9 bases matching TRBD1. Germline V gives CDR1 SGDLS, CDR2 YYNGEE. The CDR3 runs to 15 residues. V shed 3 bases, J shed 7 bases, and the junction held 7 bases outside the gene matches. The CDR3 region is CASSGGQGWGEKLFF. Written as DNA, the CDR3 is TGTGCCAGCAGCGGCGGACAGGGGTGGGGTGAAAAACTGTTTTTT.

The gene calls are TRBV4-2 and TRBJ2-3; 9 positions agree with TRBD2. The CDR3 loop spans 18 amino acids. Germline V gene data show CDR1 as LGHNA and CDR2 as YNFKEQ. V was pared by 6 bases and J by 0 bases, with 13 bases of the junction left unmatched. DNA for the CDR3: TGTGCCAGCAGGCCGCTAGCGGGGAACCTACCTAGCACAGATACGCAGTATTTT. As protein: CASRPLAGNLPSTDTQYF.

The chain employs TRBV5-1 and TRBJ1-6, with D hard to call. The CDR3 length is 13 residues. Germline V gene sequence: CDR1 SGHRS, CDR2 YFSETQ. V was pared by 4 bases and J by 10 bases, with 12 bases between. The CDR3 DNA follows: TGCGCCAGCAGCCCAACTGATGCCTCACCCCTCCACTTT. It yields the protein CASSPTDASPLHF.

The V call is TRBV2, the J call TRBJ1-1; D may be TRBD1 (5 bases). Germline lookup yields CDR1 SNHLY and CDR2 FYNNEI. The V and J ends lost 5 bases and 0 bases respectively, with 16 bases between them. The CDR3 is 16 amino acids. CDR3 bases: TGTGCCAGCAGTAGATACAGGAGATCCATGAACACTGAAGCTTTCTTT. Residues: CASSRYRRSMNTEAFF.

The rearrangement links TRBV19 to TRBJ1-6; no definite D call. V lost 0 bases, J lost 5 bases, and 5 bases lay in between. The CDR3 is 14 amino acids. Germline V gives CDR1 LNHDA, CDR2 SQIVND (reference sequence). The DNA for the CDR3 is TGTGCCAGTAGTATAGATCCGAATAATTCACCCCTCCACTTT. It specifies CASSIDPNNSPLHF.

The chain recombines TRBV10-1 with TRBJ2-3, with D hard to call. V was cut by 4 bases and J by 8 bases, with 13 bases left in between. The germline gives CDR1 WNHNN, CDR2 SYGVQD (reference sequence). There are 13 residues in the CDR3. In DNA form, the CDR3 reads TGCGCCAGCAGTGGTCGGGCGCGCACTACGCAGTATTTT. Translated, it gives CASSGRARTTQYF.

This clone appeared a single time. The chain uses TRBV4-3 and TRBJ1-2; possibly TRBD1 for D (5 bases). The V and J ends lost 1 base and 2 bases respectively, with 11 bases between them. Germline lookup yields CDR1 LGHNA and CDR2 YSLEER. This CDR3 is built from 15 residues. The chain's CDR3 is CASSQAGTPNYGYTF. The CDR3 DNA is TGCGCCAGCAGCCAAGCCGGGACTCCCAACTATGGCTACACCTTC.

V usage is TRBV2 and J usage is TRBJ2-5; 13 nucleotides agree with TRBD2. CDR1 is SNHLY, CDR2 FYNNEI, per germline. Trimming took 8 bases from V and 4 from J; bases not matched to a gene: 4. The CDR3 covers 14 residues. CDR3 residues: CASGWTSGGETQYF. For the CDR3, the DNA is TGTGCCAGCGGATGGACTAGCGGGGGAGAGACCCAGTACTTC.

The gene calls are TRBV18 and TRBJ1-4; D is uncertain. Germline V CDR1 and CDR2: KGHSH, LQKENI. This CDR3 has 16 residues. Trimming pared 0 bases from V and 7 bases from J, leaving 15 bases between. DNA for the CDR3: TGTGCCAGCTCACCACCGGATTCGGGGTATGGTGAAAAACTGTTTTTT. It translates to CASSPPDSGYGEKLFF.